These T cell receptor beta chains were read from a single sample in a study of cytotoxic CD8 clonotypes in ibrutinib-treated CLL. Only in-frame clones appear in the TCRdb table, and some are missing; sequencing was by immunoSEQ multiplex PCR. The data contain 50,000 or so clones, more than 55% of them singletons. The material was PBMCs, obtained after 24 months of ibrutinib treatment. The receptors originated from a human donor with chronic lymphocytic leukemia. Each CDR3 is given with its conserved first and last residue. Each record gives: D gene, J gene, V gene, clone size, CDR3 protein, CDR3 DNA. The D gene is left open where the match is weak. Size tells how often a clone was seen (once, few, many) or the class of an expanded clone, and some rows leave it out.

d_call: TRBD2
j_call: TRBJ2-2
v_call: TRBV5-1
clone_size: NA
cdr3_aa: CASSLSPGLAVRTGELFF
cdr3_nt: TGCGCCAGCAGCTTGTCTCCCGGACTAGCGGTCAGGACCGGGGAGCTGTTTTTT

d_call: NA
j_call: TRBJ1-2
v_call: TRBV29-1
clone_size: many
cdr3_aa: CSVDGDGYTF
cdr3_nt: TGCAGCGTTGACGGGGATGGCTACACCTTC

d_call: NA
j_call: TRBJ2-3
v_call: TRBV10-3
clone_size: NA
cdr3_aa: CATLGSLSYTDTQYF
cdr3_nt: TGTGCCACTCTGGGGTCGCTATCTTACACAGATACGCAGTATTTT

d_call: NA
j_call: TRBJ1-3
v_call: TRBV9
clone_size: NA
cdr3_aa: CASSPLVQLSGNTIYF
cdr3_nt: TGTGCCAGCAGCCCCCTGGTACAGCTCTCTGGAAACACCATATATTTT

d_call: NA
j_call: TRBJ1-5
v_call: TRBV2
clone_size: NA
cdr3_aa: CASSESSGVTQPQHF
cdr3_nt: TGTGCCAGCAGTGAAAGCTCAGGGGTCACTCAGCCCCAGCATTTT

d_call: NA
j_call: TRBJ2-2
v_call: TRBV5-1
clone_size: few
cdr3_aa: CASSISRNTGELFF
cdr3_nt: TGCGCCAGCAGCATTTCCCGGAACACCGGGGAGCTGTTTTTT

d_call: NA
j_call: TRBJ2-1
v_call: TRBV4-1
clone_size: NA
cdr3_aa: CASSQGLASNEQFF
cdr3_nt: TGCGCCAGCAGCCAAGGGTTAGCCTCCAATGAGCAGTTCTTC

d_call: NA
j_call: TRBJ2-7
v_call: TRBV5-1
clone_size: few
cdr3_aa: CASSSAPLSNYEQYF
cdr3_nt: TGCGCCAGCAGCTCGGCGCCACTTTCTAACTACGAGCAGTACTTC

d_call: TRBD1
j_call: TRBJ1-2
v_call: TRBV19
clone_size: few
cdr3_aa: CASRDRGAGGYTF
cdr3_nt: TGTGCCAGTAGAGACAGGGGAGCTGGTGGCTACACCTTC

d_call: NA
j_call: TRBJ2-3
v_call: TRBV6-1
clone_size: NA
cdr3_aa: CASSELRVASTDTQYF
cdr3_nt: TGTGCCAGCAGTGAGCTCCGGGTCGCTAGCACAGATACGCAGTATTTT

d_call: NA
j_call: TRBJ2-3
v_call: TRBV5-1
clone_size: once
cdr3_aa: CASSIGTLTDTQYF
cdr3_nt: TGCGCCAGCAGCATAGGGACTCTCACAGATACGCAGTATTTT

d_call: NA
j_call: TRBJ1-2
v_call: TRBV2
clone_size: NA
cdr3_aa: CASTMDKHGYTF
cdr3_nt: TGTGCCAGCACTATGGACAAGCATGGCTACACCTTC

d_call: TRBD1
j_call: TRBJ2-7
v_call: TRBV11-2
clone_size: NA
cdr3_aa: CASSLGTGGFYEQYF
cdr3_nt: TGTGCCAGCAGCTTAGGGACAGGGGGTTTCTACGAGCAGTACTTC

d_call: NA
j_call: TRBJ1-2
v_call: TRBV7-8
clone_size: large
cdr3_aa: CASSSYPTESHGYTF
cdr3_nt: TGTGCCAGCAGCTCCTACCCGACAGAGAGCCATGGCTACACCTTC

d_call: TRBD1
j_call: TRBJ1-4
v_call: TRBV28
clone_size: few
cdr3_aa: CASSQGTATNEKLFF
cdr3_nt: TGTGCCAGCAGTCAAGGGACAGCAACTAATGAAAAACTGTTTTTT

d_call: NA
j_call: TRBJ2-4
v_call: TRBV6-4
clone_size: NA
cdr3_aa: CASRGRHDIAKNIQYF
cdr3_nt: TGTGCCAGCAGGGGACGACATGATATAGCCAAAAACATTCAGTACTTC

d_call: NA
j_call: TRBJ2-5
v_call: TRBV7-9
clone_size: few
cdr3_aa: CASSLVLAGETQYF
cdr3_nt: TGTGCCAGCAGCTTAGTGCTGGCGGGAGAGACCCAGTACTTC

d_call: TRBD1
j_call: TRBJ1-4
v_call: TRBV5-1
clone_size: NA
cdr3_aa: CASSFRGGTTNEKLFF
cdr3_nt: TGCGCCAGCAGCTTCAGGGGGGGAACAACTAATGAAAAACTGTTTTTT

d_call: NA
j_call: TRBJ2-7
v_call: TRBV2
clone_size: NA
cdr3_aa: CASSELGARLREQYF
cdr3_nt: TGTGCCAGCAGTGAACTGGGGGCGCGTTTGAGAGAGCAGTACTTC

d_call: NA
j_call: TRBJ1-1
v_call: TRBV27
clone_size: few
cdr3_aa: CASSPELASEAFF
cdr3_nt: TGTGCCAGCAGCCCAGAGCTAGCTTCAGAAGCTTTCTTT

d_call: NA
j_call: TRBJ1-2
v_call: TRBV5-6
clone_size: NA
cdr3_aa: CASSPLDSPSGYTF
cdr3_nt: TGTGCCAGCAGCCCCCTGGACAGCCCATCTGGCTACACCTTC

d_call: NA
j_call: TRBJ1-2
v_call: TRBV4-1
clone_size: NA
cdr3_aa: CASSQDLYPNYGYTF
cdr3_nt: TGCGCCAGCAGCCAAGATTTGTACCCCAACTATGGCTACACCTTC

d_call: TRBD1
j_call: TRBJ2-6
v_call: TRBV19
clone_size: few
cdr3_aa: CASRTPSGQGVSGANVLTF
cdr3_nt: TGTGCCAGTAGAACACCCTCCGGACAGGGGGTCTCTGGGGCCAACGTCCTGACTTTC

d_call: TRBD1
j_call: TRBJ1-5
v_call: TRBV5-1
clone_size: few
cdr3_aa: CASSLQGGQPQHF
cdr3_nt: TGCGCCAGCAGCTTGCAGGGGGGACAGCCCCAGCATTTT